The clone carrying this TCR beta chain was recorded only once. Germline-derived CDR1 and CDR2 are ENHRY and SYGVKD. The CDR3 spans 15 residues. After removal of 0 bases from V and 7 bases from J, the junction contained 9 bases not matched to a gene. These data are taken from a study of blood T cell repertoires in COVID-19. Turning to the study itself: Sites in the United States, Italy and Spain provided acute and convalescent COVID-19 samples.

Method: immunoSEQ multiplex PCR; TCRdb's copy keeps in-frame clones and lacks some. The repertoire holds roughly 310,000 clones, with roughly 90% as singletons. This clonotype originated in a woman younger than 45 with COVID-19, enrolled during active disease. The sequenced sample was peripheral blood. This chain links TRBV10-3 with TRBJ2-7, with 7 bases that match TRBD2. The CDR3 loop is CAISESSGAGEEQYF. DNA of the CDR3: TGTGCCATCAGTGAGTCGTCTGGGGCGGGAGAGGAGCAGTACTTC.